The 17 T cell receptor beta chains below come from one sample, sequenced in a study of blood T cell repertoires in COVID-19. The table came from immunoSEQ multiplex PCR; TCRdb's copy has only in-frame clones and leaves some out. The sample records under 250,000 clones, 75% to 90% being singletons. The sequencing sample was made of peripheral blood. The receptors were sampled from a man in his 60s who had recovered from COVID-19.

The CDR3 spells CASSPQGATNTEAFF. As DNA, the CDR3 is TGTGCCAGCTCCCCCCAGGGGGCGACGAACACTGAAGCTTTCTTT. The chain uses TRBV18 and TRBJ1-1; 8 bases align to TRBD1. V dropped 6 bases and J dropped 1; count of bases not matched to a gene: 7. Germline V CDR1 and CDR2: KGHSH, LQKENI. The CDR3 extends over 15 amino acids.

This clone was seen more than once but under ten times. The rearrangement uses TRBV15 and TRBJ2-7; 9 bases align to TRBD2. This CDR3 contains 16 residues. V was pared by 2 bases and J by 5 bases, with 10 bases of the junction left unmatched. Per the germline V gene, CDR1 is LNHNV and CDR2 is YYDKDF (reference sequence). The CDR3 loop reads CATSRRQTSGRNEQYF. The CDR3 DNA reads TGTGCCACCAGCAGACGCCAGACCAGCGGGAGGAACGAGCAGTACTTC.

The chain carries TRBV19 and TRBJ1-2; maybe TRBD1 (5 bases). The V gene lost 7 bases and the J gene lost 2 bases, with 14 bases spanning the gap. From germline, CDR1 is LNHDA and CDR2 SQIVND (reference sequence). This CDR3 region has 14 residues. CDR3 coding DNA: TGTGCCAGTAAAATGGACATGGGAAACTATGGCTACACCTTC. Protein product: CASKMDMGNYGYTF.

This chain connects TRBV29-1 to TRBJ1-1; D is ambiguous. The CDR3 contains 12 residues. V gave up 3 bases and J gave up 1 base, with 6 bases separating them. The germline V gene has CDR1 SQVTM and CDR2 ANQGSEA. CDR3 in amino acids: CSVDYGNTEAFF. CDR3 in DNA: TGCAGCGTTGATTACGGGAACACTGAAGCTTTCTTT. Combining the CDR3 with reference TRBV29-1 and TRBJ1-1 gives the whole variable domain SAVISQKPSRDICQRGTSLTIQCQVDSQVTMMFWYRQQPGQSLTLIATANQGSEATYESGFVIDKFPISRPNLTFSTLTVSNMSPEDSSIYLCSVDYGNTEAFFGQGTRLTVV.

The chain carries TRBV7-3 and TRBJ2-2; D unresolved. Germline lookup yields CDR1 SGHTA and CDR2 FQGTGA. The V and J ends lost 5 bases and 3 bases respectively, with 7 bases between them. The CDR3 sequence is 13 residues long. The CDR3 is CASSREYTGELFF. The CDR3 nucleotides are TGTGCCAGCAGCCGCGAGTACACCGGGGAGCTGTTTTTT.

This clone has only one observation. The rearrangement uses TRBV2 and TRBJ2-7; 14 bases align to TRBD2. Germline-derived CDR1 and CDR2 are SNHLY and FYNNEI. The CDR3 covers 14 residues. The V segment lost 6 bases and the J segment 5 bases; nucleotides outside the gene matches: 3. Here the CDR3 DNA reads TGTGCCAGCAGGGGGACTAGCGGGAGAGACGAGCAGTACTTC. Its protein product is CASRGTSGRDEQYF.

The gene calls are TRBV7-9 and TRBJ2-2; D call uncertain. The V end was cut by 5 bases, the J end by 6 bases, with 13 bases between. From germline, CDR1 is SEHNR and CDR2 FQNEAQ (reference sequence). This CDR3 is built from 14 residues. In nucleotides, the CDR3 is TGTGCCAGCAGCCCGATGACAAATCCCGGGGAGCTGTTTTTT. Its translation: CASSPMTNPGELFF.

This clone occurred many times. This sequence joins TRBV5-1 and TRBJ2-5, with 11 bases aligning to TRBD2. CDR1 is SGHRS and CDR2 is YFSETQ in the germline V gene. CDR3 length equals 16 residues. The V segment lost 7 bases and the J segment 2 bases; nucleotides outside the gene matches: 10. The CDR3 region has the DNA TGCGCCAGCGGGCTAGCGGGAGGTTTGACGCAAGAGACCCAGTACTTC. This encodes CASGLAGGLTQETQYF.

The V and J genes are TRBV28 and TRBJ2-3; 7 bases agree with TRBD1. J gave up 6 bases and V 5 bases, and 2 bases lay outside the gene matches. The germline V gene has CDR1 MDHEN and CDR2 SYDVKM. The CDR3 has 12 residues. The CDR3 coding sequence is TGTGCCAGCAGTCTACAGGGGGATACGCAGTATTTT. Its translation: CASSLQGDTQYF.

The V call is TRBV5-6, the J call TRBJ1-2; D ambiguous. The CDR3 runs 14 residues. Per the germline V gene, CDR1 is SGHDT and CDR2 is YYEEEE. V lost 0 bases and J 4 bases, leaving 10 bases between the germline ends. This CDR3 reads CASSLAGFGYGYTF. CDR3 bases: TGTGCCAGCAGCTTGGCGGGTTTCGGCTATGGCTACACCTTC.

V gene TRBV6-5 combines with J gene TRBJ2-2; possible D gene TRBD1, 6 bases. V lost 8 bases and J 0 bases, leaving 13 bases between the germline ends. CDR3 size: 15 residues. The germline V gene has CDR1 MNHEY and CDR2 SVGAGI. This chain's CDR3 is CASGLGGANTGELFF. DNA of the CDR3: TGTGCCAGCGGTTTAGGGGGAGCGAACACCGGGGAGCTGTTTTTT.

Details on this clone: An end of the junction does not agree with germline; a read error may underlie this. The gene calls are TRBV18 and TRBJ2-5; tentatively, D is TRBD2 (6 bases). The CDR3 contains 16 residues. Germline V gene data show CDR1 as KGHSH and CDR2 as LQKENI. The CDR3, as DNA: TGTGCCAGCTCACCCGTAATTGGAGGGTACCAGGAGACCCAGTACTTC. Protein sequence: CASSPVIGGYQETQYF.

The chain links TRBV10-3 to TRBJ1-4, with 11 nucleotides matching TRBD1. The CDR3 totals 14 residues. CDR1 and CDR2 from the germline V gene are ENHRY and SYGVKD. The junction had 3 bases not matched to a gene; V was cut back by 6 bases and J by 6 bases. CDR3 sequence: CAIRPGQGDEKLFF. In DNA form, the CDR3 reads TGTGCCATCAGACCGGGACAGGGGGATGAAAAACTGTTTTTT.

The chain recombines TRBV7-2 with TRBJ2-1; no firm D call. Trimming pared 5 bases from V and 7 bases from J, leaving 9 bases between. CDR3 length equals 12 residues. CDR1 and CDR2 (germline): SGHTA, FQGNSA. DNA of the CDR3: TGTGCCAGCAGCCGTATCGGGAATGAGCAGTTCTTC. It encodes CASSRIGNEQFF.

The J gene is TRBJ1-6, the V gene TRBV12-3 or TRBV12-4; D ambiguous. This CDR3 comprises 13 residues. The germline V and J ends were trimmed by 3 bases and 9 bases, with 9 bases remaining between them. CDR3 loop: CASSFEGGSPLHF. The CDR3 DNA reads TGTGCCAGCAGTTTCGAGGGCGGTTCACCCCTCCACTTT.

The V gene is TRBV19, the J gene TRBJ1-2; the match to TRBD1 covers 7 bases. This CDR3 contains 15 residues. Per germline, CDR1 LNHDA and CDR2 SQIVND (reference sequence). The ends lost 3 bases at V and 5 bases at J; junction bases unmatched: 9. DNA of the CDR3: TGTGCCAGTAGTATTCCTCGACAGGGAAGTTATGGCTACACCTTC. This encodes CASSIPRQGSYGYTF.

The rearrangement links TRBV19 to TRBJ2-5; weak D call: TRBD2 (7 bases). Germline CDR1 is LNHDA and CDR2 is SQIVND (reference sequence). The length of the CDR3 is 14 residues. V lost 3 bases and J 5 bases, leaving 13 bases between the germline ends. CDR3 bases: TGTGCCAGTAGTATGGGGGGGCGGGTGGAGACCCAGTACTTC. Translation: CASSMGGRVETQYF.